Shown below are 23 T cell receptor beta chains from a single sample sequenced in a study of blood T cell repertoires in COVID-19. Assay: immunoSEQ multiplex PCR; the TCRdb copy retains only in-frame clones and omits some. The repertoire has about 190,000 clones, roughly four fifths of them found once; the top ten carry approximately 13%. The sample consisted of peripheral blood. The receptors were sampled from a man between 50 and 59 years old who had recovered from COVID-19.

V usage is TRBV7-9 and J usage is TRBJ1-6; tentative D call: TRBD1 (6 bases). This CDR3 contains 16 residues. Germline loops: CDR1 SEHNR, CDR2 FQNEAQ (reference sequence). V lost 6 bases, J lost 7 bases, and 19 bases lay in between. CDR3 nucleotides: TGTGCCAGCAGTTATTACAGGGTTCTCCTGAATTCACCCCTCCACTTT. Translation: CASSYYRVLLNSPLHF.

The chain carries TRBV4-3 and TRBJ2-1; TRBD2 might be the D (6 bases). Germline values: CDR1 LGHNA, CDR2 YSLEER. V gave up 1 base and J gave up 2 bases, with 15 bases separating them. This CDR3 contains 17 residues. CDR3 loop: CASSQGEQRAAYNEQFF. The CDR3 DNA reads TGCGCCAGCAGCCAAGGCGAACAGCGGGCCGCCTACAATGAGCAGTTCTTC.

This chain connects TRBV9 to TRBJ2-1; TRBD2 agrees at 13 bases. Germline V CDR1 and CDR2: SGDLS, YYNGEE. V lost 3 bases and J lost 10; bases outside the gene matches: 7. The CDR3 extends over 15 amino acids. CDR3 bases: TGTGCCAGCAGCGGGGGGACTAGCGGGATTCGGGAGCAGTTCTTC. Its translation is CASSGGTSGIREQFF.

CDR3 loop: CASSPTTSGYNEQFF. The CDR3, as DNA: TGTGCCAGCAGCCCCACGACTAGCGGCTACAATGAGCAGTTCTTC. V usage is TRBV3-1 (or the pseudogene TRBV3-2) and J usage is TRBJ2-1, with 9 bases identical to TRBD2. The V segment lost 4 bases and the J segment 3 bases; nucleotides outside the gene matches: 4. CDR3 length: 15 amino acids. CDR1 and CDR2 from the germline V gene are LGHDT and YNNKEL (reference sequence).

The chain has TRBV7-8 and TRBJ1-1, with TRBD1 identical over 7 bases. CDR3 length: 15 residues. V lost 1 base to trimming and J lost 6 bases; unmatched junction nucleotides: 8. CDR1 SGHVS and CDR2 FQNEAQ come from the germline V gene. The CDR3 DNA reads TGTGCCAGCAGCTTAGATCAAACAGGGGTTCCTGAAGCTTTCTTT. Translation gives CASSLDQTGVPEAFF.

CDR3 sequence reads: CASSPRDRNTGELFF. CDR3 DNA: TGTGCCAGCTCACCAAGGGACAGGAACACCGGGGAGCTGTTTTTT. The rearrangement joins TRBV18 to TRBJ2-2; 7 bases map to TRBD1. Germline assignment: CDR1 KGHSH and CDR2 LQKENI. V lost 2 bases and J lost 1; bases outside the gene matches: 1. There are 15 residues in the CDR3.

The V call is TRBV4-2, the J call TRBJ2-5, with unresolved D. This CDR3 region has 14 residues. The germline CDR1 and CDR2 sequences are LGHNA and YNFKEQ. V was shortened by 0 bases and J by 13 bases, with 18 bases between the two germline ends. The CDR3 nucleotides read TGTGCCAGCAGCCAAGAGTCATCCGCGGCCGAACCGTACTTC. It codes for CASSQESSAAEPYF.

V is TRBV7-9 and J is TRBJ1-2; no firm D call. The germline CDR1 and CDR2 sequences are SEHNR and FQNEAQ (reference sequence). The V end lost 1 base, the J end lost 8 bases, and 14 bases lay between the germline ends. The CDR3 runs 14 residues. The CDR3 nucleotides are TGTGCCAGCAGCTTAGGCGGATTCGTCCAAGGCTACACCTTC. As protein: CASSLGGFVQGYTF.

The chain couples TRBV10-3 to TRBJ2-5; 7 positions agree with TRBD1. Germline loops: CDR1 ENHRY, CDR2 SYGVKD. The CDR3 length is 13 residues. V trimming: 11 bases; J trimming: 2 bases; junction bases outside the gene matches: 8. CDR3 coding DNA: TGTGCCGTCAACGACAGGGTTCAAGAGACCCAGTACTTC. Translation gives CAVNDRVQETQYF.

The chain is built from TRBV5-1 and TRBJ2-2; D is perhaps TRBD2 (5 bases). This CDR3 is built from 15 residues. Germline V CDR1 and CDR2: SGHRS, YFSETQ. V shed 0 bases and J shed 4 bases, with 10 bases lying between them. The CDR3 bases are TGCGCCAGCAGCTTGGCCTCTACTAGCACCGGGGAGCTGTTTTTT. The encoded protein is CASSLASTSTGELFF.

The rearrangement uses TRBV12-3 or TRBV12-4 and TRBJ2-7, with 8 nucleotides matching TRBD1. CDR3 length equals 13 residues. J was trimmed by 6 bases and V by 5 bases; bases with no gene match: 6. DNA for the CDR3: TGTGCCAGCAGTATAAAACAGGGGGGCGAGCAGTACTTC. It translates to CASSIKQGGEQYF.

The chain employs TRBV7-2 and TRBJ2-1; TRBD2 agrees at 9 bases. Per germline, CDR1 SGHTA and CDR2 FQGNSA. J lost 4 bases, V lost 5 bases, and 9 bases had no gene match. The CDR3 totals 16 residues. In nucleotides, the CDR3 is TGTGCCAGCAGCCTCTACCTGACTAGCGGTTACAATGAGCAGTTCTTC. Amino acids: CASSLYLTSGYNEQFF. Filled out from reference TRBV7-2 and TRBJ2-1, the complete variable domain reads GAGVSQSPSNKVTEKGKDVELRCDPISGHTALYWYRQSLGQGLEFLIYFQGNSAPDKSGLPSDRFSAERTGGSVSTLTIQRTQQEDSAVYLCASSLYLTSGYNEQFFGPGTRLTVL.

The rearrangement links TRBV10-3 to TRBJ1-1, with a weak D call TRBD1 (5 bases). This CDR3 has 15 amino acids. The V gene's germline CDR1 is ENHRY and CDR2 SYGVKD. V was pared by 3 bases and J by 1 base, with 12 bases between. In DNA, the CDR3 is TGTGCCATCAGTGATCCGGCGGGGCCGAACACTGAAGCTTTCTTT. Translated: CAISDPAGPNTEAFF.

V and J are TRBV24-1 and TRBJ1-2, with D tentatively TRBD1 (5 bases). The CDR3 is made up of 16 amino acids. Germline CDR1 and CDR2: KGHDR and SFDVKD. Trimming took 4 bases from V and 8 from J, leaving 22 bases between them. DNA of the CDR3: TGTGCCACCAGTGACTTAGGGACCGAGCGGAGGGAGGGCTACACCTTC. Its translation: CATSDLGTERREGYTF.

The gene calls are TRBV18 and TRBJ2-2; possibly TRBD1 for D (5 bases). Trimming took 0 bases from V and 5 from J, leaving 16 bases between them. Per the germline V gene, CDR1 is KGHSH and CDR2 is LQKENI. CDR3 length equals 17 residues. The CDR3 nucleotides read TGTGCCAGCTCACCACCGGGTGGTTTGGCAGGGACCGGGGAGCTGTTTTTT. This gives the protein CASSPPGGLAGTGELFF. The full variable domain, rest sourced from reference TRBV18 and TRBJ2-2, is NAGVMQNPRHLVRRRGQEARLRCSPMKGHSHVYWYRQLPEEGLKFMVYLQKENIIDESGMPKERFSAEFPKEGPSILRIQQVVRGDSAAYFCASSPPGGLAGTGELFFGEGSRLTVL.

About this clone: In the same sample, other DNA sequences code for this CDR3. The gene calls are TRBV7-9 and TRBJ2-7; 9 bases fit TRBD2. V dropped 6 bases and J dropped 2; count of bases not matched to a gene: 2. The CDR3 has 13 amino acids. Germline V gene data show CDR1 as SEHNR and CDR2 as FQNEAQ (reference sequence). CDR3 nucleotides: TGTGCCAGCAGTCCTAGCGGGACCTACGAGCAGTACTTC. Amino acids: CASSPSGTYEQYF.

This clone is a singleton in its sample. This chain connects TRBV27 to TRBJ1-1; D unclear. The germline CDR1 and CDR2 sequences are MNHEY and SMNVEV (reference sequence). Trimming took 2 bases from V and 6 from J, leaving 22 bases between them. The CDR3 covers 17 residues. The CDR3 loop reads CASSLSSVGVRSPEAFF. CDR3 bases: TGTGCCAGCAGTTTAAGCAGCGTCGGCGTACGTAGTCCTGAAGCTTTCTTT.

This sequence joins TRBV25-1 and TRBJ1-1; 9 bases line up with TRBD1. The CDR3 has 16 amino acids. The germline V gene has CDR1 MGHDK and CDR2 SYGVNS. V was clipped by 2 bases and J by 7 bases; unmatched bases: 11. CDR3 in amino acids: CASSESGVQGADEAFF. CDR3 bases: TGTGCCAGCAGTGAAAGTGGGGTACAGGGGGCTGATGAAGCTTTCTTT. Combining the CDR3 with reference TRBV25-1 and TRBJ1-1 gives the whole variable domain EADIYQTPRYLVIGTGKKITLECSQTMGHDKMYWYQQDPGMELHLIHYSYGVNSTEKGDLSSESTVSRIRTEHFPLTLESARPSHTSQYLCASSESGVQGADEAFFGQGTRLTVV.

The V call is TRBV24-1, the J call TRBJ2-2; TRBD1 aligns across 8 bases. Per the germline V gene, CDR1 is KGHDR and CDR2 is SFDVKD. V trimming: 12 bases; J trimming: 8 bases; junction bases outside the gene matches: 7. This CDR3 is 12 amino acids long. The CDR3 region is CASSDRDGELFF. In DNA form, the CDR3 reads TGTGCCTCATCGGACAGGGATGGGGAGCTGTTTTTT.

The chain has TRBV5-6 and TRBJ1-1; a weak D match, TRBD1 (5 bases). Trimming left V 5 bases short and J 1 base short, with 12 bases between. CDR3 size: 14 residues. Germline V gene data show CDR1 as SGHDT and CDR2 as YYEEEE. The CDR3 nucleotides are TGTGCCAGCAGTTGGGGGGATGGGAACACTGAAGCTTTCTTT. Its protein is CASSWGDGNTEAFF.

This clone has only one observation. V gene TRBV7-8 combines with J gene TRBJ1-1; D not resolved. The CDR3 sequence is 11 residues long. CDR1 is SGHVS and CDR2 is FQNEAQ in the germline V gene. Trimming cost V 1 base and J 10 bases, with 7 bases left between them. The CDR3 DNA is TGTGCCAGCAGCTTAGTAGGAGGAGCTTTCTTT. This sequence encodes CASSLVGGAFF. The full variable domain, with the rest looked up from reference TRBV7-8 and TRBJ1-1, is GAGVSQSPRYKVAKRGQDVALRCDPISGHVSLFWYQQALGQGPEFLTYFQNEAQLDKSGLPSDRFFAERPEGSVSTLKIQRTQQEDSAVYLCASSLVGGAFFGQGTRLTVV.

The chain has TRBV12-3 or TRBV12-4 and TRBJ2-7; D remains ambiguous. V was pared by 2 bases and J by 3 bases, with 5 bases between. CDR3 length: 12 residues. This chain's CDR3 is CASSLIYYEQYF. As DNA, the CDR3 is TGTGCCAGCAGTTTAATCTACTACGAGCAGTACTTC.

The CDR3 here is CASSIGQGADTQYF. As DNA, the CDR3 is TGTGCCAGCAGCATCGGACAGGGGGCCGATACCCAGTACTTC. V is TRBV4-2 and J is TRBJ2-5; 11 bases are a match to TRBD1. Losses at the gene ends were 5 bases for V and 8 bases for J; bases not matched to a gene: 7. Germline V gives CDR1 LGHNA, CDR2 YNFKEQ. This CDR3 is 14 amino acids long.